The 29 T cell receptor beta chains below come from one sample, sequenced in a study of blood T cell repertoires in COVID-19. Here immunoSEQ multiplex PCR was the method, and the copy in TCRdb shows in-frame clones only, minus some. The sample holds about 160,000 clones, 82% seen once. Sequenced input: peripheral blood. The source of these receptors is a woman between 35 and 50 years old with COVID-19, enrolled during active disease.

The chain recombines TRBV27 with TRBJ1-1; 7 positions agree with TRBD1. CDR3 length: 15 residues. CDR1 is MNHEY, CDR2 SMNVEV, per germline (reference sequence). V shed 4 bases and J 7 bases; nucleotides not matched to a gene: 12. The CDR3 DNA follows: TGTGCCAGCAGTTCCATGGGACAGTCAAAGATTGAAGCTTTCTTT. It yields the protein CASSSMGQSKIEAFF.

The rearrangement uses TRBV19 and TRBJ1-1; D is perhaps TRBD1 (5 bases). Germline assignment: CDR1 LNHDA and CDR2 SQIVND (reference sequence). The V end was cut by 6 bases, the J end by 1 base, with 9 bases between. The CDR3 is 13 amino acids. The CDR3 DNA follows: TGTGCCAGTAGCCCGACAGCGAACACTGAAGCTTTCTTT. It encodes CASSPTANTEAFF.

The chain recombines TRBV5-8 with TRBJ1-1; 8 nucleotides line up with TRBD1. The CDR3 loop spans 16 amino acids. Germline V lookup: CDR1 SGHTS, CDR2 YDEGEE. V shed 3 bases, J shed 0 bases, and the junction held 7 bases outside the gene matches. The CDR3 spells CASSSQTGAMNTEAFF. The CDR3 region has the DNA TGTGCCAGCAGCTCCCAGACAGGGGCCATGAACACTGAAGCTTTCTTT.

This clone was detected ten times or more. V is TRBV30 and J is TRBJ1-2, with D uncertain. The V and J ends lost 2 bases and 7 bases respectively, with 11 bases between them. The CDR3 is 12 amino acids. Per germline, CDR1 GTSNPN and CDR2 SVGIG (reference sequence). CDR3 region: CAWSLSKSGYTF. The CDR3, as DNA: TGTGCCTGGAGTCTGAGTAAGAGTGGCTACACCTTC. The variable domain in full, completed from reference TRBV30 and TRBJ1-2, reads SQTIHQWPATLVQPVGSPLSLECTVEGTSNPNLYWYRQAAGRGLQLLFYSVGIGQISSEVPQNLSASRPQDRQFILSSKKLLLSDSGFYLCAWSLSKSGYTFGSGTRLTVV.

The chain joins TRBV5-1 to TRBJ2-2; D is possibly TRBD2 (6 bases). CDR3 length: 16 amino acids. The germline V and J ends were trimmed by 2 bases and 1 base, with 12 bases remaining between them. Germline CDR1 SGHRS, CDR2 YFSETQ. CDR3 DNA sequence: TGCGCCAGCAGCTTCTTTGGGACTCAGAACACCGGGGAGCTGTTTTTT. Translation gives CASSFFGTQNTGELFF.

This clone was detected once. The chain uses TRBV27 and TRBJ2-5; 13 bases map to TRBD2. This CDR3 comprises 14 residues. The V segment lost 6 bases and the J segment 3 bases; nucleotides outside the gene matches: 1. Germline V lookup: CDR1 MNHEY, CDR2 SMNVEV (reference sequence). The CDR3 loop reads CASRGLAGKETQYF. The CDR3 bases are TGTGCCAGCAGGGGACTAGCGGGAAAAGAGACCCAGTACTTC.

The CDR3 spells CASSLGTGGEKLFF. The CDR3 region has the DNA TGTGCCAGCAGCCTCGGGACAGGCGGGGAAAAACTGTTTTTT. The J gene is TRBJ1-4, the V gene TRBV3-1 (or the pseudogene TRBV3-2); 8 nucleotides align to TRBD1. CDR1 and CDR2 from the germline V gene are LGHDT and YNNKEL (reference sequence). The CDR3 totals 14 residues. V lost 4 bases and J lost 8; bases outside the gene matches: 6.

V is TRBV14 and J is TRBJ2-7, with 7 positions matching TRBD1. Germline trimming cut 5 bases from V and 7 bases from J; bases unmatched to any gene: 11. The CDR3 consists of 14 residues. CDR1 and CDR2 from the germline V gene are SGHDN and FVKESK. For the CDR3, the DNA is TGTGCCAGCAGCTCCGGGACAGACTTTAGGGAGCAGTACTTC. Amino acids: CASSSGTDFREQYF.

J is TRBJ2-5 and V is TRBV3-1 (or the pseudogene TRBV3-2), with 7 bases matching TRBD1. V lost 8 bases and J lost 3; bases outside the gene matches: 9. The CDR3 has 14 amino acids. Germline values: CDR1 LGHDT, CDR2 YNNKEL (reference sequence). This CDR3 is CASVPGGSEETQYF. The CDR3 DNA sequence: TGTGCCAGCGTGCCAGGGGGATCCGAAGAGACCCAGTACTTC.

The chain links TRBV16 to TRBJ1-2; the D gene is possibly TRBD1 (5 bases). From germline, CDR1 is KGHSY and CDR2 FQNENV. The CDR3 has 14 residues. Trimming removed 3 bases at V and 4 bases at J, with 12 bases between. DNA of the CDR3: TGTGCCAGCAGCCAGGGGAACCAGGGCTATGGCTACACCTTC. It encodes CASSQGNQGYGYTF.

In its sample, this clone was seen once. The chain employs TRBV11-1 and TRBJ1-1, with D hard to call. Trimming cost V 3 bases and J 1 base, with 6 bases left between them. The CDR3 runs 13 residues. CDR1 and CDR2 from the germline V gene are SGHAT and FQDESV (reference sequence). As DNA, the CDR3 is TGTGCCAGCAGCTTTCTATGGAACACTGAAGCTTTCTTT. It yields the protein CASSFLWNTEAFF.

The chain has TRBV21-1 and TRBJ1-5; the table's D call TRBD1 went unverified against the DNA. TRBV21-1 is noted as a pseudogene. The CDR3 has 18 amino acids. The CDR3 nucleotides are TGTGCCAGCAGCACCGCCTCCGGGACAGTTAATAGCAATCAGCCCCAGCATTTT. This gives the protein CASSTASGTVNSNQPQHF.

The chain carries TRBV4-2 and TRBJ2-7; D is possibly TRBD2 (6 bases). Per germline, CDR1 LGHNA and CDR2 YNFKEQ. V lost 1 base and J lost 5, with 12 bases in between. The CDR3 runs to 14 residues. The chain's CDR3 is CASSQAGARDEQYF. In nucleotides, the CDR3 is TGTGCCAGCAGCCAAGCGGGAGCACGGGACGAGCAGTACTTC.

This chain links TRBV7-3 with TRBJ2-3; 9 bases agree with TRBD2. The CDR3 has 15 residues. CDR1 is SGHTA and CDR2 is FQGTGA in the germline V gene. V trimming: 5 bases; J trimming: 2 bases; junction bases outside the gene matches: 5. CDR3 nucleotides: TGTGCCAGCAGCACTTCTAGCGGGGCCACAGATACGCAGTATTTT. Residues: CASSTSSGATDTQYF.

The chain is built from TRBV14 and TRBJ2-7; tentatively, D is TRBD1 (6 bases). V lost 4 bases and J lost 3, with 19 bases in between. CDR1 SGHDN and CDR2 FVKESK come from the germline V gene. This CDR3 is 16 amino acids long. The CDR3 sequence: CASSPRPTGTNYEQYF. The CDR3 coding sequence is TGTGCCAGCAGCCCCAGGCCGACCGGGACAAACTACGAGCAGTACTTC.

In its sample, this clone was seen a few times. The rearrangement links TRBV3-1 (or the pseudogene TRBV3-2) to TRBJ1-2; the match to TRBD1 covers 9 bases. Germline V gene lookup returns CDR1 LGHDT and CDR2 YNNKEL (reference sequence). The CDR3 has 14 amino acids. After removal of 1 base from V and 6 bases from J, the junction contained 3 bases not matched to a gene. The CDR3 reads CASSQAGQGDGYTF. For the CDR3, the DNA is TGTGCCAGCAGCCAAGCGGGACAGGGAGATGGCTACACCTTC.

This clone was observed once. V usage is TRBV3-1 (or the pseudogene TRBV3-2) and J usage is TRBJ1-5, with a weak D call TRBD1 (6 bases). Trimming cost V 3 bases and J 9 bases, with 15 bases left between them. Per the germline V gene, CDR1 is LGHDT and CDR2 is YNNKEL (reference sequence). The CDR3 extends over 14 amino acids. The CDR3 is CASSQRTASGPQHF. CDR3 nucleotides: TGTGCCAGCAGCCAGAGGACAGCCTCAGGGCCCCAGCATTTT.

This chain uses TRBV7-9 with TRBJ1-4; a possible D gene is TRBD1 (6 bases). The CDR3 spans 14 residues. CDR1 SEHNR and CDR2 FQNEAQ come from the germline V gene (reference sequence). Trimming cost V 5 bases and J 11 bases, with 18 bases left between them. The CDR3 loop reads CASSEDRSSRKLFF. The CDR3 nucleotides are TGTGCCAGCAGCGAGGACAGATCAAGTAGGAAACTGTTTTTT.

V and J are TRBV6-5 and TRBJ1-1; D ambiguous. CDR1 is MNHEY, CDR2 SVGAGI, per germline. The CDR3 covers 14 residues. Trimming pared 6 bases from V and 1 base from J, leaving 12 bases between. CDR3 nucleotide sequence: TGTGCCAGCAGCCCCGGAGGAAGGAACACTGAAGCTTTCTTT. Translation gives CASSPGGRNTEAFF.

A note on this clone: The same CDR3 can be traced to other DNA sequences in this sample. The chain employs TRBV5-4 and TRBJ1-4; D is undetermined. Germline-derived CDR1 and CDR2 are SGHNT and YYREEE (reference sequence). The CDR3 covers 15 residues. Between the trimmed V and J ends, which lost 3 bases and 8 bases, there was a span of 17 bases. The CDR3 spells CASSSTGGRNEKLFF. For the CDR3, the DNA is TGTGCCAGCAGCTCCACTGGCGGTCGAAACGAAAAACTGTTTTTT. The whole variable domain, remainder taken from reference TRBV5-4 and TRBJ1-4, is ETGVTQSPTHLIKTRGQQVTLRCSSQSGHNTVSWYQQALGQGPQFIFQYYREEENGRGNFPPRFSGLQFPNYSSELNVNALELDDSALYLCASSSTGGRNEKLFFGSGTQLSVL.

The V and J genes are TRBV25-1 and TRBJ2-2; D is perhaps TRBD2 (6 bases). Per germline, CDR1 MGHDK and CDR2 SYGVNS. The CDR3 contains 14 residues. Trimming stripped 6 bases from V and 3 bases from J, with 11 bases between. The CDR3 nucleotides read TGTGCCAGCAGCCCGGGAGTCGACACCGGGGAGCTGTTTTTT. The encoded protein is CASSPGVDTGELFF.

The CDR3 region has the DNA TGTGCCAGCAGCCCGGGACTTTTGGGTGAGCAGTTCTTC. Protein product: CASSPGLLGEQFF. This sequence joins TRBV5-4 and TRBJ2-1; D perhaps matches TRBD2 (6 bases). The CDR3 extends over 13 amino acids. Trimming left V 4 bases short and J 9 bases short, with 14 bases between. Germline V gene data show CDR1 as SGHNT and CDR2 as YYREEE (reference sequence).

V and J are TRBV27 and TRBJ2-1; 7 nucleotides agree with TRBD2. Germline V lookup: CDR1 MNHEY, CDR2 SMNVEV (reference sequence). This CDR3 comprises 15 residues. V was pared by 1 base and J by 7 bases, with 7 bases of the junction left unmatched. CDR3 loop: CASSLFAGVGNEQFF. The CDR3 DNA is TGTGCCAGCAGTTTATTTGCGGGAGTAGGGAATGAGCAGTTCTTC.

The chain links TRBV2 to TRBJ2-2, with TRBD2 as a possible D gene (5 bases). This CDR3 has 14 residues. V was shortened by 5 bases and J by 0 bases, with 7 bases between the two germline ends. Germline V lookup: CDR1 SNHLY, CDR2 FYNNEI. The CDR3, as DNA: TGTGCCAGCAGTCGGGGAGCGAACACCGGGGAGCTGTTTTTT. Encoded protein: CASSRGANTGELFF.

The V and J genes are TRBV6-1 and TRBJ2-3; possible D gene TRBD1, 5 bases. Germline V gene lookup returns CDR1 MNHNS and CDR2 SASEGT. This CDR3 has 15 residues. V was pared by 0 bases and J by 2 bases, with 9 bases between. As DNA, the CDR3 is TGTGCCAGCAGTGAAGCCATGGACAACACAGATACGCAGTATTTT. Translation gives CASSEAMDNTDTQYF.

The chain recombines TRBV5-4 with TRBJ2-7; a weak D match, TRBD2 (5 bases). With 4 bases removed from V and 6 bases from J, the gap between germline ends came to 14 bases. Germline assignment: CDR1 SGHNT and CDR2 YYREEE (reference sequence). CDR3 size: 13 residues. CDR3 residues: CASSRGEGFEQYV. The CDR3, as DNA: TGTGCCAGCAGCCGGGGAGAGGGTTTCGAGCAGTACGTC.

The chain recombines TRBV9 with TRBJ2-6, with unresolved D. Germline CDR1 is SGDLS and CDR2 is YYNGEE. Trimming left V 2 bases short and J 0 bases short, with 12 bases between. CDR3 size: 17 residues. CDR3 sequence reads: CASSVTVFSSGANVLTF. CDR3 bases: TGTGCCAGCAGCGTTACGGTCTTTAGCTCTGGGGCCAACGTCCTGACTTTC.

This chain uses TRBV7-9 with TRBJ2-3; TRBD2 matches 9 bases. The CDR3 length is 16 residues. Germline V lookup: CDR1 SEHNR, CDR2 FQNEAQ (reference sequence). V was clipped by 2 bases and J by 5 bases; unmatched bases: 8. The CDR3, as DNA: TGTGCCAGCAGCTTAAAGGCGGGAGGGCCGGGAGATACGCAGTATTTT. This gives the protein CASSLKAGGPGDTQYF.

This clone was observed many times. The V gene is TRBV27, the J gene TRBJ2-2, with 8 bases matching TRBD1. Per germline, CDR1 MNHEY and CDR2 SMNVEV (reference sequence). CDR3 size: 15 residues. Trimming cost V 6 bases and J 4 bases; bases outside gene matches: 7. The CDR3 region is CASRPQGAVTGELFF. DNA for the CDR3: TGTGCCAGCAGGCCTCAGGGGGCGGTCACCGGGGAGCTGTTTTTT.